These 2 T cell receptor beta chains share one sample of origin, sequenced in a study of vaccination effects on CD4 cells after COVID-19. Which antigens these TCRs recognize remains unknown. Generated by immunoSEQ multiplex PCR, the TCRdb table keeps only in-frame clones and is missing some. The data contain tens of thousands of clones, 65% to 75% of them singletons. Peptide-pool stimulation followed by sequencing identified expanded antigen-specific CD4+ clonotypes in the ViraFEST assay. Cells that had been cultured for less than eleven days were the source of isolated CD4+ T cells. Absence of prior SARS-CoV-2 infection characterized the vaccine recipients, who showed negative nucleocapsid antibodies. The sequenced sample was CD4+ T cells from PBMCs cultured with HCoV-NL63 spike peptides, obtained before COVID-19 vaccination. The receptors were sampled from a human donor who received a COVID-19 vaccine.

V and J are TRBV11-2 and TRBJ1-3, with TRBD1 as a possible D gene (5 bases). CDR1 is SGHAT, CDR2 FQNNGV, per germline. Trimming removed 1 base at V and 0 bases at J, with 13 bases between. The CDR3 has 17 residues. The DNA of the CDR3 is TGTGCCAGCAGCTTAGTGGAGGGACCGACCTCTGGAAACACCATATATTTT. It translates to CASSLVEGPTSGNTIYF.

V gene TRBV6-5 combines with J gene TRBJ1-5; D not certain. CDR1 is MNHEY, CDR2 SVGAGI, per germline. Trimming pared 8 bases from V and 4 bases from J, leaving 3 bases between. CDR3 length: 10 residues. The CDR3, as DNA: TGTGCCAGCGGGAATCAGCCCCAGCATTTT. Its translation is CASGNQPQHF.